This paragraph reports one T cell receptor beta chain. This CDR3 spans 19 amino acids. Trimming cost V 0 bases and J 0 bases; bases outside gene matches: 11. Germline V lookup: CDR1 SGHRS, CDR2 YFSETQ. The data were obtained in a study of blood T cell repertoires in COVID-19. Study overall: Acute and convalescent COVID-19 specimens originated in the United States, Italy and Spain. T cells, B-cell-depleted T cells, or PBMCs supplied cDNA or gDNA.

Under the authors' procedure: For nucleated cells, counts were estimated from reference gene primer amplification. Assay used: immunoSEQ multiplex PCR; TCRdb lists only in-frame clones, some missing. That table supplies the V and J calls and clone size; D and trimming were determined from the DNA. The sample consists of about 240,000 clones, roughly 88% of them appearing once. The V call is TRBV5-1, the J call TRBJ1-4; 7 nucleotides match TRBD1. The sample comprised peripheral blood. The clonotype comes from a man older than 75 with acute or convalescent COVID-19. The CDR3 DNA follows: TGCGCCAGCAGCTTGGGGCGGGGGGACAGACCCACAACTAATGAAAAACTGTTTTTT. This sequence encodes CASSLGRGDRPTTNEKLFF. Together with reference TRBV5-1 and TRBJ1-4, the CDR3 gives the full variable domain: KAGVTQTPRYLIKTRGQQVTLSCSPISGHRSVSWYQQTPGQGLQFLFEYFSETQRNKGNFPGRFSGRQFSNSRSEMNVSTLELGDSALYLCASSLGRGDRPTTNEKLFFGSGTQLSVL.